This T cell receptor (beta chain) originates from a study of tumor-infiltrating lymphocytes in primary liver carcinoma. Study-wide background: Patients underwent surgical resection for primary liver carcinoma. Tumors were stage T1-T3 N0M0, about 4 to 11 cm across.

The authors made TCR beta cDNA from around 500 ng total RNA with a constant-region primer. Modified slightly, ARM-PCR produced TCR beta libraries over three nested multiplex PCR rounds. Use of TRBV1-TRBV30 forward primers with a C-beta reverse primer characterized the first two PCR rounds, which lasted roughly 11 cycles each. TCRdb itself ran the multiplex PCR reads through MiXCR, one entry per CDR3 protein. The data contain approximately 210,000 distinct CDR3 sequences, approximately 65% of them singletons. The researchers obtained blood RNA from unsorted whole blood and also extracted germline DNA. Surgery was preceded by the collection of roughly 4 milliliters of peripheral blood. Germline CDR1 and CDR2: DFQATT and SNEGSKA (reference sequence). V shed 0 bases and J shed 11 bases, with 12 bases lying between them. The CDR3 contains 12 residues. Study results and limitations: Bulk samples went unsorted, so CD4+ and CD8+ repertoires were not compared.

Points on this clonotype: Its matching antigen is unknown.

The receptor was derived from a woman aged 60-75 years with primary liver carcinoma and hepatitis B virus infection. Sequenced sample: peripheral blood. The chain employs TRBV20-1 and TRBJ2-3; unclear D gene. For the CDR3, the DNA is TGCAGTGCTAGAGATCTGGCTGTTCGGCAGTATTTT. Translated: CSARDLAVRQYF.